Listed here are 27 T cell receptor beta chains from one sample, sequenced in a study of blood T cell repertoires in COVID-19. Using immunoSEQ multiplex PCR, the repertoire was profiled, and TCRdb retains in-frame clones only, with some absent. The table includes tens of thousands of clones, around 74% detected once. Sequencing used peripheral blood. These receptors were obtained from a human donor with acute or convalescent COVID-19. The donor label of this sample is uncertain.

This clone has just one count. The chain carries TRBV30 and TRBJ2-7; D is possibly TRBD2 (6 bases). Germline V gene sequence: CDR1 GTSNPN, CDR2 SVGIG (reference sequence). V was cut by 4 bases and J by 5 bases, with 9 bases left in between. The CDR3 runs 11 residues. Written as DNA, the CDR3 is TGTGCCTGGACCGGGGAGGACGAGCAGTACTTC. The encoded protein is CAWTGEDEQYF.

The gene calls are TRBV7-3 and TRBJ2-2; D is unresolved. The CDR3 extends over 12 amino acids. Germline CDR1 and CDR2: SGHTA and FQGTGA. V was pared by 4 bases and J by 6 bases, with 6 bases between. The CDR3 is CASSSLSGELFF. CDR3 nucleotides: TGTGCCAGCAGCTCCCTCTCCGGGGAGCTGTTTTTT.

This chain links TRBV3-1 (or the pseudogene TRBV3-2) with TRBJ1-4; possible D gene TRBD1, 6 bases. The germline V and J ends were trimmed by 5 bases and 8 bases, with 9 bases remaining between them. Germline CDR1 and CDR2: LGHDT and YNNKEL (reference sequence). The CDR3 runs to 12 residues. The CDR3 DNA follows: TGTGCCAGCAGCTACAGGGTGGAAAAACTGTTTTTT. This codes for CASSYRVEKLFF.

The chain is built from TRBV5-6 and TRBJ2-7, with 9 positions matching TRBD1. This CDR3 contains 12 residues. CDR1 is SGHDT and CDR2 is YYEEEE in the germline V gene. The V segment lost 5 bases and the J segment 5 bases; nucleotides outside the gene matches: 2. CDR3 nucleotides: TGTGCCAGCAGACGGGACAGGGACGAGCAGTACTTC. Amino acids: CASRRDRDEQYF. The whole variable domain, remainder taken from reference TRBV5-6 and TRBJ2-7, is DAGVTQSPTHLIKTRGQQVTLRCSPKSGHDTVSWYQQALGQGPQFIFQYYEEEERQRGNFPDRFSGHQFPNYSSELNVNALLLGDSALYLCASRRDRDEQYFGPGTRLTVT.

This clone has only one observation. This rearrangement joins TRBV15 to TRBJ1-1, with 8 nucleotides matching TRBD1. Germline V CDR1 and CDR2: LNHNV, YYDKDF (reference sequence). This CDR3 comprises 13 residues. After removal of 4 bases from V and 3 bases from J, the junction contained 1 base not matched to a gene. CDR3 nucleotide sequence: TGTGCCACCAGCACAGGGGGCGACACTGAAGCTTTCTTT. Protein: CATSTGGDTEAFF.

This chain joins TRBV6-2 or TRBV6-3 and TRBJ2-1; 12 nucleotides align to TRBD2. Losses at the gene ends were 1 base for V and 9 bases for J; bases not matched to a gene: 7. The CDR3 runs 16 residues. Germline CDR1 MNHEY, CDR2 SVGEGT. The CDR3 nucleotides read TGTGCCAGCAGTTACTTTGGCCTAGCGGGAGGGGTTGAGCAGTTCTTC. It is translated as CASSYFGLAGGVEQFF.

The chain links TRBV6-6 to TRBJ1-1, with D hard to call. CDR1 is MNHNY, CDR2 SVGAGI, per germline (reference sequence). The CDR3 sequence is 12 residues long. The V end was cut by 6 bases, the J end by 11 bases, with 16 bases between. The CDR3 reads CASSLDFRRAFF. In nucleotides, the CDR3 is TGTGCCAGCAGCCTTGACTTCAGACGGGCTTTCTTT.

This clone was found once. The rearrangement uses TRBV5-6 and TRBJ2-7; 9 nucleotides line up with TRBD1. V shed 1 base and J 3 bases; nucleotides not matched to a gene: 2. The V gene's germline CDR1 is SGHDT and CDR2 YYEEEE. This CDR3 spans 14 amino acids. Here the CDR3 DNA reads TGTGCCAGCAGCTTGCGGGGACAGGGCTACGAGCAGTACTTC. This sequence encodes CASSLRGQGYEQYF. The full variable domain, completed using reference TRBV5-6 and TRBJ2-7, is DAGVTQSPTHLIKTRGQQVTLRCSPKSGHDTVSWYQQALGQGPQFIFQYYEEEERQRGNFPDRFSGHQFPNYSSELNVNALLLGDSALYLCASSLRGQGYEQYFGPGTRLTVT.

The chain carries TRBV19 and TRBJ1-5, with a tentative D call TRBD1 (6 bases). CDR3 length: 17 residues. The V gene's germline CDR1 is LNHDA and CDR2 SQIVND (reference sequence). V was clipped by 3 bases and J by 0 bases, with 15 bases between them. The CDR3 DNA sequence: TGTGCCAGTAGTATTGGAACCGGACAGTTTAGCAATCAGCCCCAGCATTTT. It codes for CASSIGTGQFSNQPQHF. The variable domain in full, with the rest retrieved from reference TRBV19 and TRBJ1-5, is DGGITQSPKYLFRKEGQNVTLSCEQNLNHDAMYWYRQDPGQGLRLIYYSQIVNDFQKGDIAEGYSVSREKKESFPLTVTSAQKNPTAFYLCASSIGTGQFSNQPQHFGDGTRLSIL.

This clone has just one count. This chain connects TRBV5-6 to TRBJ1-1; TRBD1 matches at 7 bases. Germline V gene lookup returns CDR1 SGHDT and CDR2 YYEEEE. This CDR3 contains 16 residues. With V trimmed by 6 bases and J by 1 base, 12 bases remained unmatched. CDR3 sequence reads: CASTLLRGQRNTEAFF. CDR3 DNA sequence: TGTGCCAGCACCCTGTTGAGGGGGCAAAGGAACACTGAAGCTTTCTTT. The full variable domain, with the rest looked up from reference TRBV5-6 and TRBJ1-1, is DAGVTQSPTHLIKTRGQQVTLRCSPKSGHDTVSWYQQALGQGPQFIFQYYEEEERQRGNFPDRFSGHQFPNYSSELNVNALLLGDSALYLCASTLLRGQRNTEAFFGQGTRLTVV.

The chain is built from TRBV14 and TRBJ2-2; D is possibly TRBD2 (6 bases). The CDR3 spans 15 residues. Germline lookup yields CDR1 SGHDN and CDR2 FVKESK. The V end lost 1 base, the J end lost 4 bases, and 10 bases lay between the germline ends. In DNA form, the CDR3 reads TGTGCCAGCAGCCAAGTGGCGGGGCCCACCGGGGAGCTGTTTTTT. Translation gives CASSQVAGPTGELFF.

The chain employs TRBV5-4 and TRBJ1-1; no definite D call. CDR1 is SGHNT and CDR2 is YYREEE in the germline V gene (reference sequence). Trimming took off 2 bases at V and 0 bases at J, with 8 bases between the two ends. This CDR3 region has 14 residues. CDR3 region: CASSFPQMNTEAFF. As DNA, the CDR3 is TGTGCCAGCAGCTTCCCACAGATGAACACTGAAGCTTTCTTT.

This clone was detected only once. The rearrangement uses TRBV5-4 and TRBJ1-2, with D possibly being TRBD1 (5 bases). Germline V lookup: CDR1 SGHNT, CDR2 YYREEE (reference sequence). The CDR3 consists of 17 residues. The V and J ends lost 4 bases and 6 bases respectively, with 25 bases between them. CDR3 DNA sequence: TGTGCCAGCAGCCAATTGGCCCCTGGCAGCGGGGCTCATGGCTACACCTTC. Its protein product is CASSQLAPGSGAHGYTF.

The CDR3 is CASSPTTTAYEQYV. In nucleotides, the CDR3 is TGTGCCAGCAGCCCTACGACTACCGCCTACGAGCAGTACGTC. This chain uses TRBV3-1 (or the pseudogene TRBV3-2) with TRBJ2-7, with D maybe TRBD2 (5 bases). Deletions cut 4 bases from V and 2 bases from J, with 12 bases between. CDR1 and CDR2 from the germline V gene are LGHDT and YNNKEL (reference sequence). There are 14 residues in the CDR3.

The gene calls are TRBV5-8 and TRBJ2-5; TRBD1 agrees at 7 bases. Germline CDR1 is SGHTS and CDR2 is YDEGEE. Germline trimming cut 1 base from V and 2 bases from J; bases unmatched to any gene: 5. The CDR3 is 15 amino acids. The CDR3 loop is CASSLYLGQQETQYF. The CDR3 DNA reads TGTGCCAGCAGCTTGTACCTGGGACAGCAAGAGACCCAGTACTTC.

CDR3 sequence (DNA): TGTGCCAGCAGTTTCGGGACAGAGACCTATGGCTACACCTTC. This gives the protein CASSFGTETYGYTF. The chain has TRBV27 and TRBJ1-2; 7 bases agree with TRBD1. Germline V CDR1 and CDR2: MNHEY, SMNVEV (reference sequence). This CDR3 comprises 14 residues. V dropped 3 bases and J dropped 4; count of bases not matched to a gene: 5.

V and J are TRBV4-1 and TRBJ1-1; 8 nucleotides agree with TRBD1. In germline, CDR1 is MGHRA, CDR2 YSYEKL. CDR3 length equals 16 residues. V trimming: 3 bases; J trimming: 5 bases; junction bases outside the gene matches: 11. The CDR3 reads CASSQERIRGRTEAFF. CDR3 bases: TGCGCCAGCAGCCAGGAGCGGATCAGGGGGCGAACTGAAGCTTTCTTT.

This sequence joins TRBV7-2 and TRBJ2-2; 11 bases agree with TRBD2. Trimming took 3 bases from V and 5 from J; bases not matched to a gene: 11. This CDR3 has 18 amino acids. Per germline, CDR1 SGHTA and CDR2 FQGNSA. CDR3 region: CASSFIAGGPFGTGELFF. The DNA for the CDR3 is TGTGCCAGCAGCTTCATAGCGGGAGGGCCTTTTGGGACCGGGGAGCTGTTTTTT.

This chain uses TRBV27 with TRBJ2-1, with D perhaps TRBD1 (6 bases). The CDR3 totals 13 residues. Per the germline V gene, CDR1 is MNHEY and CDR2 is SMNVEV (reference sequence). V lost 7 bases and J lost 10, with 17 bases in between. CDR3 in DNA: TGTGCCAGCAAGCTAACAGGGAGCCAGGAGCAGTTCTTC. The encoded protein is CASKLTGSQEQFF.

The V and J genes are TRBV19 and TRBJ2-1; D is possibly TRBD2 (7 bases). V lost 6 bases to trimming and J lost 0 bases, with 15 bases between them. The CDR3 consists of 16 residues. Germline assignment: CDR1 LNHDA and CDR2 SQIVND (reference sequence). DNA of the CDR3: TGTGCCAGTAGAACCGCGGGGGCGCACTCCTACAATGAGCAGTTCTTC. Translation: CASRTAGAHSYNEQFF.

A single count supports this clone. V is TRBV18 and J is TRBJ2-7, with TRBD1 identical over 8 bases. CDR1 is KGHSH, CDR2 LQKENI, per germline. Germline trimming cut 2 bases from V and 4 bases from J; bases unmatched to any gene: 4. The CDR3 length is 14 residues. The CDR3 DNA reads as TGTGCCAGCTCACCAGAGACAGGGGCGTACGAGCAGTACTTC. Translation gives CASSPETGAYEQYF.

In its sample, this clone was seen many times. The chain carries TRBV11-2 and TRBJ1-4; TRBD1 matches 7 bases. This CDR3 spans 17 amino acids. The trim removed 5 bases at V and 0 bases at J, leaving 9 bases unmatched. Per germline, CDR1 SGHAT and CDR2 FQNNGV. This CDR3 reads CASSQGTVFATNEKLFF. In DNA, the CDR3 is TGTGCCAGCAGCCAGGGGACAGTATTTGCAACTAATGAAAAACTGTTTTTT.

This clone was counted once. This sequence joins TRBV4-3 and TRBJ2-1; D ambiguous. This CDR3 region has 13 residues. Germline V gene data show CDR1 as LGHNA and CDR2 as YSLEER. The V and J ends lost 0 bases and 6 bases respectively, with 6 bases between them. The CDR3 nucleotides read TGCGCCAGCAGCCAAGAATCAGTCAATGAGCAGTTCTTC. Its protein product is CASSQESVNEQFF.

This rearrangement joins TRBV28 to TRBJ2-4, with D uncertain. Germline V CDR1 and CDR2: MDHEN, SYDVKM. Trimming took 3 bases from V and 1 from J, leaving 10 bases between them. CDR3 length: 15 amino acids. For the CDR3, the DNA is TGTGCCAGCAGTTTCGGAGCGAGGGCCAAAAACATTCAGTACTTC. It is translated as CASSFGARAKNIQYF. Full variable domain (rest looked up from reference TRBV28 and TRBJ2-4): DVKVTQSSRYLVKRTGEKVFLECVQDMDHENMFWYRQDPGLGLRLIYFSYDVKMKEKGDIPEGYSVSREKKERFSLILESASTNQTSMYLCASSFGARAKNIQYFGAGTRLSVL.

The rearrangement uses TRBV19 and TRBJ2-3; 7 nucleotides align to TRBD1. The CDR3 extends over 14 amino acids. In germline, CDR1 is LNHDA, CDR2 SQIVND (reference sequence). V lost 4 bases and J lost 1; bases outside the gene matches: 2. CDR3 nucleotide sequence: TGTGCCAGTAGTAGGACAGGCCGCACAGATACGCAGTATTTT. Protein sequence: CASSRTGRTDTQYF.

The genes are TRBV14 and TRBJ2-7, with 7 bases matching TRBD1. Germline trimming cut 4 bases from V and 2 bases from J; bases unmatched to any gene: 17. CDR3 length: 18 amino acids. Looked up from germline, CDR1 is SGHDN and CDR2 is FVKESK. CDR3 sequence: CASSPDRAPVSYPYEQYF. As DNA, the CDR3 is TGTGCCAGCAGCCCCGACAGGGCCCCCGTGAGTTACCCCTACGAGCAGTACTTC. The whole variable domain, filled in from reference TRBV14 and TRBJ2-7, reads EAGVTQFPSHSVIEKGQTVTLRCDPISGHDNLYWYRRVMGKEIKFLLHFVKESKQDESGMPNNRFLAERTGGTYSTLKVQPAELEDSGVYFCASSPDRAPVSYPYEQYFGPGTRLTVT.

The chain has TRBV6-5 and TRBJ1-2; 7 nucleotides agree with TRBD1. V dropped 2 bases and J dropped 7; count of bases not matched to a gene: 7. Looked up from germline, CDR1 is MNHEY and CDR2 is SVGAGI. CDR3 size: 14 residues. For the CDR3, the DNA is TGTGCCAGCAGTTACAACAGGGGCCCGGGTGGCTACACCTTC. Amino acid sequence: CASSYNRGPGGYTF.